Each of the 30 T cell receptor beta chains below was sequenced from the same sample in a study of T cell responses to AZD1222 COVID-19 vaccine. TCRdb's copy holds only in-frame clones and misses some; the assay was immunoSEQ multiplex PCR. Seen here are 110,000 to 150,000 clones, about 93% observed once, and the top ten hold under 4.5%. Sequenced here: peripheral blood, sampled on day 0 of AZD1222 vaccination. The receptors stem from an adult in good health.

The chain recombines TRBV12-3 or TRBV12-4 with TRBJ2-3, with D unclear. CDR3 length: 13 residues. V lost 6 bases and J 9 bases, leaving 16 bases between the germline ends. The CDR3 loop is CASSSDSQRTQYF. The CDR3 bases are TGTGCCAGCAGCTCCGACTCCCAGAGAACGCAGTATTTT.

The chain carries TRBV3-1 (or the pseudogene TRBV3-2) and TRBJ2-7; D may be TRBD1 or TRBD2 (6 bases each). The ends were cut back, 8 bases at V and 1 base at J, with 9 bases in the middle. The CDR3 runs to 12 residues. Per germline, CDR1 LGHDT and CDR2 YNNKEL (reference sequence). CDR3 sequence reads: CASQGGSYEQYF. The CDR3 nucleotides are TGTGCCAGCCAAGGGGGGTCCTACGAGCAGTACTTC.

The chain has TRBV19 and TRBJ2-2; D is tentatively TRBD1 or TRBD2 (6 bases each). V was cut by 5 bases and J by 7 bases, with 20 bases left in between. In germline, CDR1 is LNHDA, CDR2 SQIVND (reference sequence). The CDR3 totals 16 residues. CDR3 DNA sequence: TGTGCCAGTAGTTCCGTGGAGGGGGTAAAGAACGGGGAGCTGTTTTTT. It codes for CASSSVEGVKNGELFF.

The table lists this clone with a few counts. The rearrangement links TRBV14 to TRBJ2-3; D not resolved. The ends were cut back, 9 bases at V and 5 bases at J, with 12 bases in the middle. Germline CDR1 SGHDN, CDR2 FVKESK. CDR3 length: 12 residues. The CDR3 region has the DNA TGTGCCAGTGCCATTTGGGGAGATACGCAGTATTTT. Translated, it gives CASAIWGDTQYF.

This chain uses TRBV4-1 with TRBJ2-7, with D possibly being TRBD1 (6 bases). This CDR3 has 16 amino acids. Germline V gene sequence: CDR1 MGHRA, CDR2 YSYEKL. Trimming took off 0 bases at V and 3 bases at J, with 15 bases between the two ends. CDR3 loop: CASSQDPPGRGYEQYF. The DNA of the CDR3 is TGCGCCAGCAGCCAAGATCCCCCGGGCAGGGGCTACGAGCAGTACTTC.

CDR3 residues: CASSYRDTDEQYF. Written as DNA, the CDR3 is TGTGCCAGCAGCTACCGGGACACAGACGAGCAGTACTTC. The chain combines TRBV11-2 with TRBJ2-7; the D gene is possibly TRBD1 (6 bases). The ends were cut back, 4 bases at V and 5 bases at J, with 12 bases in the middle. The CDR3 contains 13 residues. Per germline, CDR1 SGHAT and CDR2 FQNNGV. The full variable domain, rest sourced from reference TRBV11-2 and TRBJ2-7, is EAGVAQSPRYKIIEKRQSVAFWCNPISGHATLYWYQQILGQGPKLLIQFQNNGVVDDSQLPKDRFSAERLKGVDSTLKIQPAKLEDSAVYLCASSYRDTDEQYFGPGTRLTVT.

The chain employs TRBV10-3 and TRBJ2-2, with 9 bases that match TRBD2. Losses at the gene ends were 3 bases for V and 0 bases for J; bases not matched to a gene: 8. The CDR3 totals 18 residues. Per germline, CDR1 ENHRY and CDR2 SYGVKD. CDR3 nucleotides: TGTGCCATCAGTGACCTCCCTAGCGGGACAGCGAACACCGGGGAGCTGTTTTTT. Translation gives CAISDLPSGTANTGELFF.

J is TRBJ1-1 and V is TRBV7-9; a possible D gene is TRBD1 (5 bases). Germline V gives CDR1 SEHNR, CDR2 FQNEAQ (reference sequence). V dropped 1 base and J dropped 6 bases, with 21 bases sitting between them. The CDR3 has 17 amino acids. In DNA form, the CDR3 reads TGTGCCAGCAGCTTAGGGGCGTTCTCAGGGCCTGGTGCTGAAGCTTTCTTT. This sequence encodes CASSLGAFSGPGAEAFF.

This clone was detected only a few times. This sequence joins TRBV6-5 and TRBJ2-1; perhaps TRBD2 as D (5 bases). V was pared by 2 bases and J by 6 bases, with 14 bases between. The germline V gene encodes CDR1 MNHEY and CDR2 SVGAGI. The CDR3 runs to 15 residues. CDR3 in DNA: TGTGCCAGCAGTTACCACATACTAGGAGGCAATGAGCAGTTCTTC. The encoded protein is CASSYHILGGNEQFF.

As DNA, the CDR3 is TGTGCCAGCAGTTTATTTACTCAAGAGACCCAGTACTTC. This codes for CASSLFTQETQYF. The chain carries TRBV12-3 or TRBV12-4 and TRBJ2-5; D not certain. Deletions cut 2 bases from V and 2 bases from J, with 6 bases between. The CDR3 spans 13 residues.

This clone has just a few counts. The V gene is TRBV19, the J gene TRBJ2-7; TRBD1 might be the D (5 bases). Deletions cut 5 bases from V and 1 base from J, with 12 bases between. The CDR3 contains 14 residues. The germline V gene has CDR1 LNHDA and CDR2 SQIVND (reference sequence). The CDR3, as DNA: TGTGCCAGTAGTCTAGGGGTTCTATCCTACGAGCAGTACTTC. Translating gives CASSLGVLSYEQYF.

This clone has just one count. The chain couples TRBV19 to TRBJ2-7; TRBD1 agrees at 8 bases. The CDR3 is 15 residues long. Per germline, CDR1 LNHDA and CDR2 SQIVND (reference sequence). V was clipped by 7 bases and J by 4 bases; unmatched bases: 12. Here the CDR3 reads CASTTGTGSMYEQYF. In DNA form, the CDR3 reads TGTGCCAGTACCACCGGGACAGGTTCTATGTACGAGCAGTACTTC. The full variable domain, rest sourced from reference TRBV19 and TRBJ2-7, is DGGITQSPKYLFRKEGQNVTLSCEQNLNHDAMYWYRQDPGQGLRLIYYSQIVNDFQKGDIAEGYSVSREKKESFPLTVTSAQKNPTAFYLCASTTGTGSMYEQYFGPGTRLTVT.

CDR3 nucleotide sequence: TGTGCCAGCAGCCAATCTCGGACTAGCGGGATCAATGAGCAGTTCTTC. Protein: CASSQSRTSGINEQFF. The chain links TRBV3-1 (or the pseudogene TRBV3-2) to TRBJ2-1; TRBD2 matches at 12 bases. The CDR3 is 16 amino acids. CDR1 LGHDT and CDR2 YNNKEL come from the germline V gene (reference sequence). After removal of 2 bases from V and 6 bases from J, the junction contained 5 bases not matched to a gene.

The chain couples TRBV6-5 to TRBJ1-4; possibly TRBD1 for D (6 bases). The germline V and J ends were trimmed by 11 bases and 7 bases, with 20 bases remaining between them. The CDR3 is made up of 14 amino acids. Germline V gene sequence: CDR1 MNHEY, CDR2 SVGAGI. CDR3 amino acids: CAGSTGLVSEKLFF. DNA of the CDR3: TGTGCCGGTTCAACAGGGCTGGTTAGTGAAAAACTGTTTTTT.

The rearrangement links TRBV11-1 to TRBJ1-6; the match to TRBD1 covers 7 bases. With 2 bases clipped from V and 6 bases from J, the junction kept 1 base outside the gene matches. The germline V gene encodes CDR1 SGHAT and CDR2 FQDESV (reference sequence). The CDR3 extends over 14 amino acids. The CDR3 here is CASSLNRGNSPLHF. DNA of the CDR3: TGTGCCAGCAGCTTAAACAGGGGTAATTCACCCCTCCACTTT.

The CDR3 spells CASRVRGPLYGYTF. In DNA, the CDR3 is TGTGCCAGCAGAGTCAGGGGCCCGCTCTATGGCTACACCTTC. The chain carries TRBV6-5 and TRBJ1-2; tentative D call: TRBD1 (6 bases). V was clipped by 6 bases and J by 4 bases, with 15 bases between them. CDR3 length equals 14 residues. CDR1 MNHEY and CDR2 SVGAGI come from the germline V gene.

This sequence joins TRBV6-5 and TRBJ2-7, with D possibly matching TRBD2 (5 bases). Germline-derived CDR1 and CDR2 are MNHEY and SVGAGI. V dropped 6 bases and J dropped 6 bases, with 15 bases sitting between them. This CDR3 has 13 amino acids. CDR3 region: CASSVREGLEQYF. The CDR3 DNA is TGTGCCAGCAGCGTCCGCGAGGGCCTCGAGCAGTACTTC.

For the CDR3, the DNA is TGTGCCAGCAGCCAAGCTCGGGGGGGCCGGGATACGCAGTATTTT. Protein sequence: CASSQARGGRDTQYF. The chain joins TRBV14 to TRBJ2-3; 8 bases line up with TRBD2. The CDR3 is 15 amino acids. The V gene end was trimmed by 1 base and the J gene end by 6 bases; junction bases not matched to a gene: 6. Germline-derived CDR1 and CDR2 are SGHDN and FVKESK.

This clone appeared once. This chain joins TRBV28 and TRBJ2-1; D is ambiguous. CDR3 size: 16 residues. Germline loops: CDR1 MDHEN, CDR2 SYDVKM. V lost 1 base, J lost 4 bases, and 14 bases lay in between. This CDR3 reads CASSLSLERRYNEQFF. The CDR3 DNA reads TGTGCCAGCAGTTTATCCCTTGAGCGACGATACAATGAGCAGTTCTTC.

The chain couples TRBV4-3 to TRBJ1-2; TRBD1 matches 7 bases. Germline V CDR1 and CDR2: LGHNA, YSLEER. The CDR3 has 15 residues. The trim removed 1 base at V and 5 bases at J, leaving 7 bases unmatched. This CDR3 is CASSQAVTGRYGYTF. The CDR3 bases are TGCGCCAGCAGCCAAGCCGTGACAGGGAGATATGGCTACACCTTC.

J is TRBJ1-2 and V is TRBV10-3; 8 bases line up with TRBD1. This CDR3 has 12 residues. Losses at the gene ends were 6 bases for V and 7 bases for J; bases not matched to a gene: 4. The V gene's germline CDR1 is ENHRY and CDR2 SYGVKD. CDR3 DNA sequence: TGTGCCATCAGCCGGGACAGGAGTGGCTACACCTTC. This codes for CAISRDRSGYTF.

The chain joins TRBV27 to TRBJ1-1; D gene uncertain. Trimming stripped 6 bases from V and 4 bases from J, with 15 bases between. The germline V gene encodes CDR1 MNHEY and CDR2 SMNVEV (reference sequence). This CDR3 spans 14 amino acids. CDR3 amino acids: CASRSTLTFTEAFF. CDR3 sequence (DNA): TGTGCCAGCAGATCGACCCTTACCTTCACTGAAGCTTTCTTT.

The chain uses TRBV7-3 and TRBJ2-7; D could derive from TRBD1 or TRBD2 (5 bases each). The V end lost 3 bases, the J end lost 6 bases, and 18 bases lay between the germline ends. CDR1 and CDR2 from the germline V gene are SGHTA and FQGTGA. The CDR3 covers 15 residues. The CDR3 region is CASSFLGAGTGEQYF. The CDR3 DNA reads TGTGCCAGCAGCTTTCTTGGTGCAGGGACCGGCGAGCAGTACTTC.

DNA of the CDR3: TGTGCCAGCATTAGGGGGGAGACCCAGTACTTC. This translates into CASIRGETQYF. The chain has TRBV6-5 and TRBJ2-5; D is perhaps TRBD1 (6 bases). The V gene lost 7 bases and the J gene lost 5 bases, with 8 bases spanning the gap. The CDR3 contains 11 residues. CDR1 is MNHEY, CDR2 SVGAGI, per germline.

The rearrangement joins TRBV5-1 to TRBJ1-4, with unresolved D. V lost 4 bases and J 2 bases, leaving 15 bases between the germline ends. There are 16 residues in the CDR3. Per the germline V gene, CDR1 is SGHRS and CDR2 is YFSETQ. Written as DNA, the CDR3 is TGCGCCAGCAGCAAGGGCCCAGGTGCCACTAATGAAAAACTGTTTTTT. This encodes CASSKGPGATNEKLFF.

The chain couples TRBV11-2 to TRBJ2-1, with 9 bases matching TRBD2. Per germline, CDR1 SGHAT and CDR2 FQNNGV. V dropped 5 bases and J dropped 6; count of bases not matched to a gene: 2. This CDR3 comprises 13 residues. In DNA, the CDR3 is TGTGCCAGCAGCGGGACTAGCCCCAATGAGCAGTTCTTC. Protein sequence: CASSGTSPNEQFF.

The J gene is TRBJ1-2, the V gene TRBV5-4; weak D call: TRBD1 (6 bases). Trimming took 2 bases from V and 2 from J, leaving 10 bases between them. There are 14 residues in the CDR3. Germline CDR1 SGHNT, CDR2 YYREEE (reference sequence). The CDR3, as DNA: TGTGCCAGCAGCTTCGTACAGGGCAACTATGGCTACACCTTC. It yields the protein CASSFVQGNYGYTF.

The genes are TRBV6-5 and TRBJ2-3; 8 nucleotides match TRBD1. With 6 bases clipped from V and 5 bases from J, the junction kept 7 bases outside the gene matches. The CDR3 runs to 14 residues. In germline, CDR1 is MNHEY, CDR2 SVGAGI. CDR3 DNA sequence: TGTGCCAGCAGAGCCGGACAGGGCAAAGATACGCAGTATTTT. Translation gives CASRAGQGKDTQYF.

V gene TRBV19 combines with J gene TRBJ1-5; D unclear. Germline CDR1 and CDR2: LNHDA and SQIVND (reference sequence). The length of the CDR3 is 12 residues. V lost 7 bases and J 4 bases, leaving 8 bases between the germline ends. CDR3: CASKDPNQPQHF. In DNA form, the CDR3 reads TGTGCCAGTAAGGACCCAAATCAGCCCCAGCATTTT.

The CDR3 bases are TGTGCCAGCAGCTTATCTTCTGGAAACACCATATATTTT. Translation: CASSLSSGNTIYF. The chain links TRBV7-2 to TRBJ1-3; D call uncertain. Between the trimmed V and J ends, which lost 2 bases and 1 base, there was a span of 3 bases. Germline loops: CDR1 SGHTA, CDR2 FQGNSA. The CDR3 runs to 13 residues.